This T cell receptor (beta chain) appears in the sequencing data of a study of blood T cell repertoires in COVID-19. Study-level information: T cells, B-cell-depleted T cells, or PBMCs supplied cDNA or gDNA.

This CDR3 region has 14 residues. CDR1 and CDR2 from the germline V gene are ENHRY and SYGVKD. The trim removed 7 bases at V and 1 base at J, leaving 6 bases unmatched. Per the original methods: Estimated nucleated cell counts came from reference gene primer amplification. Profiling relied on immunoSEQ multiplex PCR, and the TCRdb table lists in-frame clones only, not all of them. V, J and clone size are those of that table, while D and trimming were read from the DNA. The sample lists 450,000 or so clones, 90% occurring once. All enrollees were about 18 to 95 years old and from about 25 US areas. Recovered status applied to Cohort 3 donors who had two consecutive negative PCRs. It also applied to those with clearance or with symptom resolution.

The chain has TRBV10-3 and TRBJ1-1, with 7 bases lining up with TRBD1. The receptor's source is a man aged 18 to 29 who had recovered from COVID-19. The sample was PBMCs or T cells enriched from blood (not recorded which). The CDR3 sequence is CAIMTGTANTEAFF. The CDR3 DNA reads TGTGCCATCATGACCGGGACAGCGAACACTGAAGCTTTCTTT.